This T cell receptor beta chain was sequenced during a study of blood T cell repertoires in COVID-19. The wider study: From T cells, B-cell-depleted T cells, or PBMCs came the material, which was cDNA or gDNA.

Unmatched junction bases numbered 5, after V lost 6 bases and J lost 4 bases. Germline lookup yields CDR1 MNHEY and CDR2 SVGAGI. The CDR3 is made up of 13 amino acids. Authors' data handling: By means of reference gene primer amplification, nucleated cell counts were estimated. Here immunoSEQ multiplex PCR was the method, and the copy in TCRdb shows in-frame clones only, minus some. V, J and clone size were drawn from that table, and D and trimming were deduced from the DNA. The data show 150,000 to 200,000 clones, with about 81% seen just once and around 10% held by the top ten. Sequenced input: peripheral blood. The rearrangement links TRBV6-5 to TRBJ1-2; TRBD1 matches 7 bases. This TCR came from a man aged 55 to 69 with active or convalescent COVID-19. The CDR3 sequence: CASSTTGVYGYTF. The CDR3 DNA reads as TGTGCCAGCAGCACCACAGGGGTCTATGGCTACACCTTC.